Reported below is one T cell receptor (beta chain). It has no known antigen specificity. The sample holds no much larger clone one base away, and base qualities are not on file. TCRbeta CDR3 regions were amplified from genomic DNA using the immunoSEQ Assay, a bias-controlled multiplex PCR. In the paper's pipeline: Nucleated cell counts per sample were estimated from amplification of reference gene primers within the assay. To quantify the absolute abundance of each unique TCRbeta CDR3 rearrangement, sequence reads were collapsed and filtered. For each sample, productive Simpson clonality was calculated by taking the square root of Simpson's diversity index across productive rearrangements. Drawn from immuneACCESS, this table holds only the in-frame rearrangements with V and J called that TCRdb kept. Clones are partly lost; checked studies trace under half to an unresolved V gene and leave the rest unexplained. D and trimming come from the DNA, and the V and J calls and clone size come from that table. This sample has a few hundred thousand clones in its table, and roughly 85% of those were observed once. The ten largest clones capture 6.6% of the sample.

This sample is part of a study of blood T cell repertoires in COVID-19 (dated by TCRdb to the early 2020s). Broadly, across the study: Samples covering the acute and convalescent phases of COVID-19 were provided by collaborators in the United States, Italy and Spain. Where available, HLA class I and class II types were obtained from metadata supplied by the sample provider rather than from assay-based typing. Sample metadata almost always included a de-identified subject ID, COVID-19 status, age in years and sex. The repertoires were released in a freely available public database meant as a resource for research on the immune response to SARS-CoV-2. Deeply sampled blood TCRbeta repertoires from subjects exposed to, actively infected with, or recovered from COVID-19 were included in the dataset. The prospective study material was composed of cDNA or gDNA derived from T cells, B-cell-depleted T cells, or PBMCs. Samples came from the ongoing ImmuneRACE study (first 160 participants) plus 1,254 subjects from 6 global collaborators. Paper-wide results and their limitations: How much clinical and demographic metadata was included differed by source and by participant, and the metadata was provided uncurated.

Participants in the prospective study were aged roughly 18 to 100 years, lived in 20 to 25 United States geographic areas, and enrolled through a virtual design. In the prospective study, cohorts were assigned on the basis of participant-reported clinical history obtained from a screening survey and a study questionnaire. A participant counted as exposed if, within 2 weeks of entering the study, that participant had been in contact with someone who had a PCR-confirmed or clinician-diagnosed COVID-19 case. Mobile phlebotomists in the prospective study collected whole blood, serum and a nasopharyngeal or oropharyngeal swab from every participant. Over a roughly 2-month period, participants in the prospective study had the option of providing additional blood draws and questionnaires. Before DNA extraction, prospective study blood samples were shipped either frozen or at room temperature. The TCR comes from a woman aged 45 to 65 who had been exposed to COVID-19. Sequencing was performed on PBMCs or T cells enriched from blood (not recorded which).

In nucleotide form, the sequence is TGTGCCAGCAGGGCGGAGACAGGGGGAAAGACCCAGTACTTC. This gives the protein CASRAETGGKTQYF. The receptor chain draws on TRBV2 and TRBJ2-5; 9 junctional bases match TRBD1. CDR1 and CDR2 are drawn from the germline V gene: SNHLY, FYNNEI. Its CDR3 holds 14 amino acids, cysteine through phenylalanine. The read is trimmed to its CDR3 DNA, 42 bases read in frame from base 1. The junction shows trimming of 6 bases on V and 6 bases on J, and the gene matches do not reach 8 bases of it.